The present entry profiles one T cell receptor beta chain with its context. Its matching antigen is unknown. This entry comes from a study of OX40 agonist ivuxolimab in advanced cancers. Across the whole study: Each patient was given ivuxolimab into a vein every 2 weeks, at 0.01 to 10 mg/kg. Study results and limitations: In the 0.1-3.0 mg/kg groups, partial responders showed among the lowest expansion.

This CDR3 comprises 17 residues. Germline lookup yields CDR1 MGHRA and CDR2 YSYEKL. The J segment lost 4 bases and the V segment lost 1 base, leaving 12 bases of the junction unmatched. Using immunoSEQ multiplex PCR, the repertoire was profiled, and TCRdb retains in-frame clones only, with some absent. The sample lists around 71,000 clones, 86% occurring once. The sequence was collected from an adult with an advanced solid tumor such as melanoma, head and neck, liver or kidney cancer. The J gene is TRBJ2-5, the V gene TRBV4-1; 7 nucleotides match TRBD2. The source material was CD4+ or CD8+ T cells sorted from blood, sampled in a trial of the OX40 agonist ivuxolimab. The CDR3 here is CASSQGVGKWGGETQYF. The CDR3 nucleotides are TGCGCCAGCAGCCAAGGTGTCGGCAAGTGGGGGGGAGAGACCCAGTACTTC.